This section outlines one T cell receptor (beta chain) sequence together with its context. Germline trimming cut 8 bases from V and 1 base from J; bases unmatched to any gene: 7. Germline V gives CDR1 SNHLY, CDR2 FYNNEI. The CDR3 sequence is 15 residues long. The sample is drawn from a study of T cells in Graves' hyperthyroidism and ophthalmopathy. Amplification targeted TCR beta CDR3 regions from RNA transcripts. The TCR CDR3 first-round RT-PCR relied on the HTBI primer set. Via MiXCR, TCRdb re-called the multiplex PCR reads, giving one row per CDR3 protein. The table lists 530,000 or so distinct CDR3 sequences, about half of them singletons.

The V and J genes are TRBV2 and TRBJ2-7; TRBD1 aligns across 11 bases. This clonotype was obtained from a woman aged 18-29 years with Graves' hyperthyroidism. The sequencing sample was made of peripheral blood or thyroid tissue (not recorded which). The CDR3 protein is CASFDRDRGSYEQYF. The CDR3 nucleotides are TGTGCCAGCTTCGACCGGGACAGGGGGTCCTACGAGCAGTACTTC. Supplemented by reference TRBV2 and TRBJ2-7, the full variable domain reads EPEVTQTPSHQVTQMGQEVILRCVPISNHLYFYWYRQILGQKVEFLVSFYNNEISEKSEIFDDQFSVERPDGSNFTLKIRSTKLEDSAMYFCASFDRDRGSYEQYFGPGTRLTVT.